Presented here are 17 T cell receptor beta chains from one specimen sequenced in a study of blood T cell repertoires in COVID-19. Some clones are missing from TCRdb's copy, which holds only in-frame ones; the method was immunoSEQ multiplex PCR. The sample yields roughly 250,000 clones, roughly 87% seen once. The sample consisted of peripheral blood. These receptors originate from a man aged 55-75 years who had recovered from COVID-19.

This chain joins TRBV6-1 and TRBJ1-2; D possibly corresponds to TRBD1 (5 bases). Germline CDR1 is MNHNS and CDR2 is SASEGT. Trimming removed 2 bases from V and 7 bases from J, with 11 bases in between. There are 13 residues in the CDR3. In nucleotides, the CDR3 is TGTGCCAGCAGTGAACAGGGATTGGGTGGCTACACCTTC. This codes for CASSEQGLGGYTF.

This chain joins TRBV2 and TRBJ1-2; D possibly corresponds to TRBD1 (5 bases). V lost 6 bases to trimming and J lost 5 bases, with 10 bases between them. The CDR3 is made up of 12 amino acids. Germline V gene lookup returns CDR1 SNHLY and CDR2 FYNNEI. In DNA, the CDR3 is TGTGCCAGCAGCGCGGACACTTATGGCTACACCTTC. It is translated as CASSADTYGYTF.

The chain links TRBV5-1 to TRBJ1-2, with 7 bases fitting TRBD1. Trimming took 0 bases from V and 8 from J; bases not matched to a gene: 10. CDR1 and CDR2 (germline): SGHRS, YFSETQ. The CDR3 runs to 15 residues. In DNA form, the CDR3 reads TGCGCCAGCAGCTTGGAGGTGTCCCCCAGGGGGGGCTACACCTTC. Its protein product is CASSLEVSPRGGYTF.

The chain couples TRBV9 to TRBJ2-1; 12 bases align to TRBD2. Germline assignment: CDR1 SGDLS and CDR2 YYNGEE. CDR3 size: 15 residues. The V and J ends lost 0 bases and 12 bases, in that order; junction bases with no gene match: 7. Here the CDR3 reads CASSVAASGGAVQFF. CDR3 coding DNA: TGTGCCAGCAGCGTAGCGGCTAGCGGGGGGGCCGTGCAGTTCTTC.

This chain joins TRBV7-8 and TRBJ2-5, with D maybe TRBD2 (5 bases). CDR3 size: 16 residues. CDR1 is SGHVS and CDR2 is FQNEAQ in the germline V gene. Trimming took 5 bases from V and 5 from J, leaving 21 bases between them. CDR3 nucleotides: TGTGCCAGCAGCCGTGGGAGCCTCGGCGGTGGGGAGACCCAGTACTTC. Translating it yields CASSRGSLGGGETQYF.

The chain employs TRBV6-5 and TRBJ1-2; tentatively, D is TRBD1 (6 bases). Trimming pared 4 bases from V and 7 bases from J, leaving 13 bases between. Germline loops: CDR1 MNHEY, CDR2 SVGAGI. The CDR3 covers 13 residues. The CDR3 region has the DNA TGTGCCAGCAGTTTACAGGGTTCCTCTGGCTACACCTTC. Translated: CASSLQGSSGYTF.

Worth noting for this clone: The missing conserved phenylalanine or tryptophan at the end of this CDR3 makes a read error likely. The limits of the CDR3 on the DNA are not certain, so only TCRdb's listed CDR3 is given. The CDR3 here is CASADGLAGKR. The chain links TRBV12-5 to TRBJ2-7; the table's TRBD2 call for D was not verified on the DNA. In germline, CDR1 is LGHNT, CDR2 FRNRAP. The CDR3 is made up of 11 amino acids, end residues included.

The rearrangement links TRBV30 to TRBJ2-6, with D perhaps matching TRBD1 (6 bases). The length of the CDR3 is 15 residues. V lost 2 bases and J 2 bases, leaving 10 bases between the germline ends. Germline-derived CDR1 and CDR2 are GTSNPN and SVGIG (reference sequence). CDR3: CAWSLDRTGANVLTF. The DNA for the CDR3 is TGTGCCTGGAGTCTCGACAGGACTGGGGCCAACGTCCTGACTTTC.

J is TRBJ1-5 and V is TRBV19, with D perhaps matching TRBD1 (5 bases). Germline V gene sequence: CDR1 LNHDA, CDR2 SQIVND (reference sequence). CDR3 size: 14 residues. Between the trimmed V and J ends, which lost 6 bases and 8 bases, there was a span of 17 bases. The CDR3 DNA follows: TGTGCCAGTAGCACAGGCAGGGCAAGGGAGCCCCAGCATTTT. It yields the protein CASSTGRAREPQHF. The whole variable domain, remainder taken from reference TRBV19 and TRBJ1-5, is DGGITQSPKYLFRKEGQNVTLSCEQNLNHDAMYWYRQDPGQGLRLIYYSQIVNDFQKGDIAEGYSVSREKKESFPLTVTSAQKNPTAFYLCASSTGRAREPQHFGDGTRLSIL.

The chain combines TRBV21-1 with TRBJ2-2; the D segment call TRBD2 is taken from the table without a DNA check. TRBV21-1 is a listed pseudogene. The CDR3 runs to 19 residues. CDR3 sequence (DNA): TGTGCCAGCAGCAAAGGGGTCCAGCCTCGGAGGGGGAACACCGGGGAGCTGTTTTTT. Its protein product is CASSKGVQPRRGNTGELFF.

The CDR3 sequence is CASSLTASTDTQYF. DNA of the CDR3: TGTGCCAGCAGCCTGACAGCTAGCACAGATACGCAGTATTTT. The chain joins TRBV7-9 to TRBJ2-3; tentative D call: TRBD1 (5 bases). V shed 5 bases and J shed 0 bases, with 9 bases lying between them. This CDR3 comprises 14 residues. Looked up from germline, CDR1 is SEHNR and CDR2 is FQNEAQ (reference sequence).

In its sample, this clone was seen a few times. The rearrangement uses TRBV19 and TRBJ1-6, with TRBD1 identical over 10 bases. The CDR3 loop spans 16 amino acids. V shed 6 bases and J 2 bases; nucleotides not matched to a gene: 4. Germline assignment: CDR1 LNHDA and CDR2 SQIVND (reference sequence). The DNA for the CDR3 is TGTGCCAGTAGCCCGGGACAGGGGACCTATAATTCACCCCTCCACTTT. Translation gives CASSPGQGTYNSPLHF.

This clone was observed a single time. The chain joins TRBV9 to TRBJ2-2; the D gene is possibly TRBD2 (6 bases). The CDR3 runs to 15 residues. Trimming pared 3 bases from V and 3 bases from J, leaving 12 bases between. From germline, CDR1 is SGDLS and CDR2 YYNGEE. CDR3 region: CASSGRDLYTGELFF. CDR3 DNA sequence: TGTGCCAGCAGCGGCCGGGACTTGTACACCGGGGAGCTGTTTTTT.

The CDR3, as DNA: TGTGCCAGCAGTCGAGGGGGCGCGGACTATGGCTACACCTTC. This translates into CASSRGGADYGYTF. V gene TRBV25-1 combines with J gene TRBJ1-2; 7 bases map to TRBD1. Trimming cost V 5 bases and J 3 bases; bases outside gene matches: 6. The CDR3 covers 14 residues. Germline CDR1 and CDR2: MGHDK and SYGVNS.

This chain uses TRBV6-5 with TRBJ2-1; TRBD2 matches at 12 bases. This CDR3 is built from 12 residues. Germline assignment: CDR1 MNHEY and CDR2 SVGAGI. The CDR3 spells CVTQTSGGVQFF. Written as DNA, the CDR3 is TGTGTCACCCAGACTAGCGGGGGTGTGCAGTTCTTC.

V usage is TRBV5-1 and J usage is TRBJ1-3, with D maybe TRBD1 (5 bases). Looked up from germline, CDR1 is SGHRS and CDR2 is YFSETQ. The CDR3 totals 15 residues. Deletions cut 1 base from V and 5 bases from J, with 13 bases between. CDR3 sequence reads: CASSLSGQGRNTIYF. The DNA of the CDR3 is TGCGCCAGCAGCTTGAGCGGGCAGGGTAGAAACACCATATATTTT.

The chain recombines TRBV3-1 (or the pseudogene TRBV3-2) with TRBJ2-2; D unresolved. The ends were cut back, 2 bases at V and 5 bases at J, with 9 bases in the middle. The CDR3 extends over 14 amino acids. Germline-derived CDR1 and CDR2 are LGHDT and YNNKEL (reference sequence). CDR3: CASSQLIGTGELFF. DNA for the CDR3: TGTGCCAGCAGCCAACTAATTGGTACCGGGGAGCTGTTTTTT.